The sequence of this T cell receptor beta chain was determined in a study of blood T cell repertoires in COVID-19. As for the study in general: Collection of acute and convalescent COVID-19 samples took place in the United States, Italy and Spain. T cells, B-cell-depleted T cells, or PBMCs provided the cDNA or gDNA that served as material.

V shed 8 bases and J shed 9 bases, with 11 bases lying between them. CDR3 length: 11 residues. CDR1 is LGHNA and CDR2 is YNFKEQ in the germline V gene. In the source study's methods: Nucleated cell number was recorded as an estimate derived from reference gene primer amplification. Profiled with immunoSEQ multiplex PCR; TCRdb holds only in-frame clones, not every one. V, J and clone size were drawn from that table, and D and trimming were deduced from the DNA. Of 180,000 or so clones in the sample, approximately 84% were seen once. This clone has only one observation. The clonotype comes from a man in his forties who had recovered from COVID-19. The chain employs TRBV4-2 and TRBJ2-1; D call uncertain. Input material: peripheral blood. CDR3: CASGDGGEQFF. The CDR3, as DNA: TGTGCCAGCGGAGATGGCGGTGAGCAGTTCTTC.